Shown below are 6 T cell receptor beta chains from a single sample sequenced in a study of spatial heterogeneity in lung cancer. TCRdb fed the 5' RACE reads into MiXCR, producing one record per CDR3 protein. The profile covers tens of thousands of distinct CDR3 sequences, with roughly 5% appearing a single time and around 25% taken by the ten largest. Time point described: sample taken at primary tumor resection. Whole RNA, which was extracted from tumor, nontumor lung tissue or frozen PBMC, was sequenced without any cell sorting. Sequencing used PBMCs, obtained at surgery. These receptors came from a female donor with early-stage non-small cell lung cancer.

The J gene is TRBJ1-1, the V gene TRBV5-1; D is ambiguous. The V gene lost 0 bases and the J gene lost 3 bases, with 6 bases spanning the gap. The CDR3 contains 13 residues. Germline lookup yields CDR1 SGHRS and CDR2 YFSETQ. The CDR3 sequence: CASSLAGDTEAFF. The CDR3 nucleotides are TGCGCCAGCAGCTTGGCCGGGGACACTGAAGCTTTCTTT.

This clonotype was seen a handful of times. The V gene is TRBV20-1, the J gene TRBJ2-5; TRBD2 aligns across 12 bases. In germline, CDR1 is DFQATT, CDR2 SNEGSKA (reference sequence). This CDR3 spans 15 amino acids. J was trimmed by 4 bases and V by 1 base; bases with no gene match: 4. The CDR3 loop is CSARVAGLAGETQYF. CDR3 nucleotides: TGCAGTGCTAGAGTTGCGGGACTAGCGGGAGAGACCCAGTACTTC.

This clonotype was found many times. This rearrangement joins TRBV6-1 to TRBJ1-2; D is unclear. CDR1 MNHNS and CDR2 SASEGT come from the germline V gene. V lost 0 bases, J lost 6 bases, and 17 bases lay in between. The CDR3 is 16 residues long. In DNA, the CDR3 is TGTGCCAGCAGTGAAGCGGGTTGGAGGGTTCGGAATGGCTACACCTTC. Its translation is CASSEAGWRVRNGYTF.

This clonotype was seen a handful of times. This chain uses TRBV19 with TRBJ2-1; D is perhaps TRBD1 or TRBD2 (5 bases each). V lost 4 bases to trimming and J lost 3 bases, with 10 bases between them. Per germline, CDR1 LNHDA and CDR2 SQIVND (reference sequence). The CDR3 extends over 14 amino acids. The CDR3 spells CASSTGRLYNEQFF. The CDR3 bases are TGTGCCAGTAGTACGGGACGGCTCTACAATGAGCAGTTCTTC.

This clonotype has ten or more counts. The CDR3 coding sequence is TGTGCCAGCAGTTGGGCAGGGGCGGTTGATCAGCCCCAGCATTTT. Translation gives CASSWAGAVDQPQHF. The J gene is TRBJ1-5, the V gene TRBV6-2 or TRBV6-3, with TRBD1 as a possible D gene (6 bases). This CDR3 contains 15 residues. The germline V gene has CDR1 MNHEY and CDR2 SVGEGT. The V end was cut by 4 bases, the J end by 5 bases, with 15 bases between.

By proportion, this clonotype is medium-sized. The gene calls are TRBV9 and TRBJ1-3; a weak D match, TRBD1 (5 bases). This CDR3 is 17 amino acids long. The V and J ends lost 4 bases and 2 bases respectively, with 19 bases between them. From germline, CDR1 is SGDLS and CDR2 YYNGEE. The CDR3 sequence is CASSLPAGGTAGNTIYF. DNA for the CDR3: TGTGCCAGCAGCTTACCCGCGGGGGGTACTGCTGGAAACACCATATATTTT.